This TCR beta chain stems from a study of shared clonotypes between healthy human individuals. Germline V gene data show CDR1 as SEHNR and CDR2 as FQNEAQ (reference sequence). Trimming shortened V by 1 base and J by 5 bases, and 23 bases separated the two germline ends. CDR3 length: 18 amino acids. This table comes from immunoSEQ multiplex PCR, and its TCRdb copy is limited to in-frame clones, with some not included. The sample carries about 2.4 million clones, 93% recorded once. Sequencing input: naive CD4+ T cells from PBMCs. This sample's subset: CD45RA+ positively selected. V and J are TRBV7-9 and TRBJ2-5; a weak D match, TRBD1 (6 bases). The clonotype originates from a man in his late teens or twenties in good health. Some clones in this sample may be carry-over from other donors' samples. CDR3 nucleotide sequence: TGTGCCAGCAGCTTAGGTTATTCCGGCAGGGGCCCCGGGGAGACCCAGTACTTC. Translated: CASSLGYSGRGPGETQYF.